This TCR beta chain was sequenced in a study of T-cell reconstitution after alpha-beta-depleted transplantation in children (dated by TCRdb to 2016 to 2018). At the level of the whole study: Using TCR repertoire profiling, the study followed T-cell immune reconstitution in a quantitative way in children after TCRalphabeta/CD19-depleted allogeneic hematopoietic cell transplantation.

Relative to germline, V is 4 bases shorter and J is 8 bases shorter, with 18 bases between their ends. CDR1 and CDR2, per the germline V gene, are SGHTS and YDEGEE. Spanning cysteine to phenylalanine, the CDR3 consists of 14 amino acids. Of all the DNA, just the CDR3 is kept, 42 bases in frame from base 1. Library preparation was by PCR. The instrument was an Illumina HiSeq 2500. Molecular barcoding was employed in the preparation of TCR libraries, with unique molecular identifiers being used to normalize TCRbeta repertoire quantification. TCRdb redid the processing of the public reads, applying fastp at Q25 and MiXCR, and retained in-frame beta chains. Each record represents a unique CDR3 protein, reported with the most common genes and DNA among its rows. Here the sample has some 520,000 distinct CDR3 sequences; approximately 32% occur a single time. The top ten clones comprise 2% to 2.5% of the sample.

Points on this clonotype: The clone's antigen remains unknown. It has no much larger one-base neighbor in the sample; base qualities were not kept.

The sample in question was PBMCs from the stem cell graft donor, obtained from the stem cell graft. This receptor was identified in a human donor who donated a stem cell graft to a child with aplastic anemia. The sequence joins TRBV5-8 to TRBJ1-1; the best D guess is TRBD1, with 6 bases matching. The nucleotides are TGTGCCAGCAGCCATTACGGTGGCAGGGGCGAAGCTTTCTTT. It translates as CASSHYGGRGEAFF. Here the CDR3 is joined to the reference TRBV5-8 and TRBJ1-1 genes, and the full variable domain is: EAGVTQSPTHLIKTRGQQATLRCSPISGHTSVYWYQQALGLGLQFLLWYDEGEERNRGNFPPRFSGRQFPNYSSELNVNALELEDSALYLCASSHYGGRGEAFFGQGTRLTVV.